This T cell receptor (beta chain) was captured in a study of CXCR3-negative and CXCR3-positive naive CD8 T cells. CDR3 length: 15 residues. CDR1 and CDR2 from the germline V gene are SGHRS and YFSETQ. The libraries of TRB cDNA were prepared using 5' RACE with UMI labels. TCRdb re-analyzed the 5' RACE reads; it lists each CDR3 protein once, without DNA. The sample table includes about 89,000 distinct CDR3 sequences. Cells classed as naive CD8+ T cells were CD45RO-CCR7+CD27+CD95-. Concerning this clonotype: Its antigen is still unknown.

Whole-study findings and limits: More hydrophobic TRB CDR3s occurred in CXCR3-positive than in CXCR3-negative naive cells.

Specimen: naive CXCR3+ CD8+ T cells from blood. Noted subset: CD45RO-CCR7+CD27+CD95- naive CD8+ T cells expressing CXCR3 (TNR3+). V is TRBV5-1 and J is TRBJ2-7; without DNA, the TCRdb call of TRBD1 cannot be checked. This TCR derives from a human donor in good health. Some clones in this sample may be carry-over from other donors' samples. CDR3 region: CASSGGQGAIHEQYF.